Described below is a single T cell receptor beta chain sequence and its context. What it recognizes is unknown. This record belongs to a study of identical twins. Points from the study as a whole: Donors were not followed over many years; analysis was cross-sectional.

TCRdb re-analysed the 5' RACE reads in MiXCR, keeping a single row per CDR3 protein. This table holds roughly 720,000 distinct CDR3 sequences, 15% to 20% found once. The germline V gene encodes CDR1 SQVTM and CDR2 ANQGSEA. The CDR3 is 14 amino acids. V was pared by 4 bases and J by 0 bases, with 10 bases between. These same data were also listed under a study on T cells expressing NK-cell markers. Turning to that study: Evidence did not settle whether expanded NKG2C+ T cell clones targeted HCMV.

This clonotype originated in a young woman in good health. V gene TRBV29-1 combines with J gene TRBJ1-5; D gene unclear. Sequencing was carried out using PBMCs. DNA for the CDR3: TGCAGCGTTGCGTCAGCTTATAGCAATCAGCCCCAGCATTTT. As protein: CSVASAYSNQPQHF. The complete variable domain, with remaining parts taken from reference TRBV29-1 and TRBJ1-5, reads SAVISQKPSRDICQRGTSLTIQCQVDSQVTMMFWYRQQPGQSLTLIATANQGSEATYESGFVIDKFPISRPNLTFSTLTVSNMSPEDSSIYLCSVASAYSNQPQHFGDGTRLSIL.